This T cell receptor beta chain originates from a study of CD8 T cells in ankylosing spondylitis. Broader study findings: Both synovial fluid and blood in reactive arthritis had previously been reported to carry some motif variants. There was a TCR beta motif, made of several highly homologous variants, that appeared characteristic of ankylosing spondylitis blood.

Details on this clonotype: Its antigen is unidentified.

The CDR3 loop spans 18 amino acids. V was cut by 4 bases and J by 2 bases, with 22 bases left in between. TCRdb fed the 5' RACE reads into MiXCR, producing one record per CDR3 protein. The data contain 190,000 or so distinct CDR3 sequences, around 13% of them seen just once; the ten biggest clones take up approximately 17%. The sample consisted of blood, either unsorted or a sorted T cell fraction (not recorded which). The chain recombines TRBV12-3 or TRBV12-4 with TRBJ2-3; D is undetermined. This TCR was recovered from a male donor with ankylosing spondylitis or in good health (not recorded which). This CDR3 is CASSSANMGYSHTDTQYF. CDR3 nucleotide sequence: TGTGCCAGCAGTTCCGCGAATATGGGGTACTCCCACACAGATACGCAGTATTTT.